The 22 T cell receptor beta chains in this list originate from one sample, sequenced in a study of post-analysis software for immune sequencing data. Antigens for these TCRs are unknown. The library was made from cDNA and included unique molecular identifiers. MiXCR, applied by TCRdb to the PCR reads, yields one record per CDR3 protein. The data hold approximately 660,000 distinct CDR3 sequences, with approximately 59% observed a single time. The study, taken as a whole, reports: Compared with controls, patients had more of about five TRBV segments, including TRBV5-6, TRBV5-1 and TRBV20-1.

Material: blood. These receptors originate from a girl aged 2-10 years with multiple sclerosis.

The CDR3, as DNA: TGCAGTGCGTATCAGGGGTCCACAGATACGCAGTATTTT. This codes for CSAYQGSTDTQYF. The rearrangement links TRBV20-1 to TRBJ2-3; D is possibly TRBD1 (6 bases). With 6 bases removed from V and 2 bases from J, the gap between germline ends came to 12 bases. The germline CDR1 and CDR2 sequences are DFQATT and SNEGSKA (reference sequence). The CDR3 spans 13 residues.

The gene calls are TRBV15 and TRBJ2-4; possibly TRBD2 for D (5 bases). V was pared by 4 bases and J by 10 bases, with 14 bases between. The germline V gene encodes CDR1 LNHNV and CDR2 YYDKDF (reference sequence). The CDR3 runs 13 residues. The CDR3 reads CATSTGPEGIQYF. The CDR3 DNA follows: TGTGCCACCAGCACTGGGCCCGAGGGAATTCAGTACTTC.

On this clonotype: The germline gene is not matched at one end of the junction; a read error may be the cause. V and J are TRBV10-2 and TRBJ2-2; TRBD1 aligns across 10 bases. The CDR3 consists of 14 residues. CDR1 and CDR2 from the germline V gene are WSHSY and SAAADI. The CDR3 nucleotides read TGCGCCAGCAGAGGGACAGGGGTCACCAGGGAGCTGTTTTTT. Amino acids: CASRGTGVTRELFF.

The rearrangement uses TRBV29-1 and TRBJ1-1; tentatively, D is TRBD1 (5 bases). CDR3 size: 16 residues. The V gene lost 2 bases and the J gene lost 6 bases, with 22 bases spanning the gap. CDR1 SQVTM and CDR2 ANQGSEA come from the germline V gene. For the CDR3, the DNA is TGCAGCGTTGAAATTGGCGGGGTTGTTTCAGGGTCTGAAGCTTTCTTT. As protein: CSVEIGGVVSGSEAFF. Variable domain in full (rest from reference TRBV29-1 and TRBJ1-1): SAVISQKPSRDICQRGTSLTIQCQVDSQVTMMFWYRQQPGQSLTLIATANQGSEATYESGFVIDKFPISRPNLTFSTLTVSNMSPEDSSIYLCSVEIGGVVSGSEAFFGQGTRLTVV.

This chain connects TRBV6-5 to TRBJ1-1; a possible D gene is TRBD1 (5 bases). The germline V and J ends were trimmed by 6 bases and 4 bases, with 12 bases remaining between them. The length of the CDR3 is 13 residues. Germline V gene lookup returns CDR1 MNHEY and CDR2 SVGAGI. The CDR3 reads CASRLPGGTEAFF. The CDR3, as DNA: TGTGCCAGCAGGCTCCCTGGGGGCACTGAAGCTTTCTTT.

The chain carries TRBV7-2 and TRBJ1-2, with D possibly TRBD1 on 5 matching bases. The CDR3 is 15 residues long. CDR1 is SGHTA and CDR2 is FQGNSA in the germline V gene. With 4 bases removed from V and 3 bases from J, the gap between germline ends came to 15 bases. This CDR3 is CASSSRGAEHYGYTF. The DNA for the CDR3 is TGTGCCAGCAGCTCCCGAGGGGCCGAGCACTATGGCTACACCTTC.

V and J are TRBV6-5 and TRBJ2-5; TRBD1 agrees at 7 bases. Germline values: CDR1 MNHEY, CDR2 SVGAGI. The CDR3 runs to 19 residues. Trimming took 4 bases from V and 0 from J; bases not matched to a gene: 17. CDR3 region: CASSSSGQANLPHQETQYF. The CDR3 DNA reads TGTGCCAGCAGTTCCTCCGGACAGGCTAACCTACCCCACCAAGAGACCCAGTACTTC.

This clonotype was detected only once. V and J are TRBV15 and TRBJ2-1; unclear D gene. CDR3 length: 12 residues. The germline V gene has CDR1 LNHNV and CDR2 YYDKDF (reference sequence). Trimming removed 3 bases at V and 5 bases at J, with 5 bases between. CDR3: CATSRPDNEQFF. CDR3 in DNA: TGTGCCACCAGCAGGCCGGACAATGAGCAGTTCTTC. Full variable domain (outside the CDR3, taken from reference TRBV15 and TRBJ2-1): DAMVIQNPRYQVTQFGKPVTLSCSQTLNHNVMYWYQQKSSQAPKLLFHYYDKDFNNEADTPDNFQSRRPNTSFCFLDIRSPGLGDTAMYLCATSRPDNEQFFGPGTRLTVL.

V and J are TRBV11-3 and TRBJ1-2; TRBD1 matches at 9 bases. J gave up 8 bases and V 3 bases, and 7 bases lay outside the gene matches. Per germline, CDR1 SGHNT and CDR2 YENEEA. This CDR3 region has 14 residues. The CDR3 loop is CASSFRTGAYGYTF. DNA for the CDR3: TGTGCCAGCAGCTTCCGGACAGGGGCTTACGGCTACACCTTC.

In the case of this clonotype: One end of the junction varies from germline; a read error may be responsible. The chain employs TRBV3-1 and TRBJ2-1; no firm D call. Germline V gene data show CDR1 as LGHDT and CDR2 as YNNKEL (reference sequence). The CDR3 spans 14 residues. In DNA form, the CDR3 reads TGTGCCGGCAGCCAAGTGCACGGCCACAATGAGCAGTTCTTC. Its translation is CAGSQVHGHNEQFF.

This clonotype showed up just once. V is TRBV13 and J is TRBJ2-7, with 9 nucleotides matching TRBD1. CDR3 length: 15 residues. The V and J ends lost 5 bases and 2 bases, in that order; junction bases with no gene match: 7. Germline assignment: CDR1 PRHDT and CDR2 FYEKMQ (reference sequence). CDR3 coding DNA: TGTGCCAGCAGCCAAACCGGGACAGGGCCCTACGAGCAGTACTTC. Protein sequence: CASSQTGTGPYEQYF. Supplemented by reference TRBV13 and TRBJ2-7, the full variable domain reads AAGVIQSPRHLIKEKRETATLKCYPIPRHDTVYWYQQGPGQDPQFLISFYEKMQSDKGSIPDRFSAQQFSDYHSELNMSSLELGDSALYFCASSQTGTGPYEQYFGPGTRLTVT.

The CDR3 bases are TGCAGCGCTGTGGGAGAGGGTCGGTGGTTCTTC. As protein: CSAVGEGRWFF. The V gene is TRBV29-1, the J gene TRBJ2-1, with TRBD2 as a possible D gene (5 bases). Deletions cut 7 bases from V and 15 bases from J, with 19 bases between. Germline V CDR1 and CDR2: SQVTM, ANQGSEA. The CDR3 has 11 amino acids.

V usage is TRBV29-1 and J usage is TRBJ2-5, with D perhaps TRBD2 (6 bases). V shed 3 bases and J shed 1 base, with 12 bases lying between them. The germline gives CDR1 SQVTM, CDR2 ANQGSEA. This CDR3 has 14 amino acids. The CDR3 nucleotides read TGCAGCGTTGAGTGGCGGGGAGCCCAAGAGACCCAGTACTTC. Its translation: CSVEWRGAQETQYF.

This clonotype has only a few counts. The rearrangement links TRBV6-5 to TRBJ1-1; 7 bases map to TRBD1. CDR3 length equals 15 residues. The V and J ends lost 4 bases and 0 bases, in that order; junction bases with no gene match: 5. Germline CDR1 is MNHEY and CDR2 is SVGAGI. The CDR3 here is CASSSGQTLNTEAFF. DNA of the CDR3: TGTGCCAGCAGTTCGGGACAGACGTTGAACACTGAAGCTTTCTTT.

The gene calls are TRBV6-6 and TRBJ1-2; D gene unclear. In germline, CDR1 is MNHNY, CDR2 SVGAGI (reference sequence). The length of the CDR3 is 15 residues. Trimming left V 6 bases short and J 6 bases short, with 20 bases between. Here the CDR3 reads CASSQAPTPRDGYTF. CDR3 DNA sequence: TGTGCCAGCAGCCAAGCTCCGACCCCTCGGGATGGCTACACCTTC.

This clonotype was counted between two and nine times. The genes are TRBV7-2 and TRBJ1-2; no reliable D call. CDR1 and CDR2 (germline): SGHTA, FQGNSA. V shed 1 base and J shed 3 bases, with 9 bases lying between them. The CDR3 is made up of 14 amino acids. The CDR3 sequence: CASSLVTTDYGYTF. In nucleotides, the CDR3 is TGTGCCAGCAGCTTAGTTACCACGGACTATGGCTACACCTTC.

This clonotype came up once. The rearrangement joins TRBV4-1 to TRBJ1-4; D remains ambiguous. Germline V gene sequence: CDR1 MGHRA, CDR2 YSYEKL. The V end lost 5 bases, the J end lost 0 bases, and 7 bases lay between the germline ends. The CDR3 extends over 14 amino acids. CDR3 protein: CASSILPTNEKLFF. Here the CDR3 DNA reads TGCGCCAGCAGCATTCTACCAACTAATGAAAAACTGTTTTTT.

The genes are TRBV4-1 and TRBJ2-7; TRBD2 matches 9 bases. The germline V gene encodes CDR1 MGHRA and CDR2 YSYEKL. With 1 base clipped from V and 3 bases from J, the junction kept 7 bases outside the gene matches. This CDR3 has 16 amino acids. CDR3 sequence (DNA): TGCGCCAGCAGCCAAGGACTAGCGGAGACCTTCTACGAGCAGTACTTC. Amino acids: CASSQGLAETFYEQYF.

This rearrangement joins TRBV27 to TRBJ2-7, with 7 bases lining up with TRBD1. Germline V CDR1 and CDR2: MNHEY, SMNVEV (reference sequence). J lost 11 bases, V lost 2 bases, and 9 bases had no gene match. The CDR3 consists of 13 residues. The CDR3 reads CASSLERGLDKYF. The CDR3 DNA is TGTGCCAGCAGTTTAGAAAGGGGGCTTGATAAGTACTTC.

The CDR3 nucleotides are TGTGCCAGCAACAGGGGTGAAAGATCTGGGGCCAACGTCCTGACTTTC. It translates to CASNRGERSGANVLTF. The chain is built from TRBV2 and TRBJ2-6; 7 nucleotides align to TRBD1. The germline V gene encodes CDR1 SNHLY and CDR2 FYNNEI. This CDR3 region has 16 residues. V gave up 7 bases and J gave up 1 base; unmatched junction bases: 7.

CDR3 DNA: TGTGCCAGCAGCCAGCCACCGGGGACAGGGTCCTACAATGAGCAGTTCTTC. The encoded protein is CASSQPPGTGSYNEQFF. The V call is TRBV3-1, the J call TRBJ2-1; 9 nucleotides line up with TRBD1. Germline V gene data show CDR1 as LGHDT and CDR2 as YNNKEL (reference sequence). V shed 3 bases and J 1 base; nucleotides not matched to a gene: 7. This CDR3 is 17 amino acids long.

The sample holds a few counts of this clonotype. The J gene is TRBJ2-7, the V gene TRBV6-1; no clear D. In germline, CDR1 is MNHNS, CDR2 SASEGT. The CDR3 has 11 residues. V lost 6 bases and J lost 3, with 6 bases in between. CDR3 nucleotides: TGTGCCAGCAGCATTAACTACGAGCAGTACTTC. This sequence encodes CASSINYEQYF.